The present entry profiles one TCR beta chain with its context. Its antigen is currently unknown. Profiling relied on immunoSEQ multiplex PCR, and the TCRdb table lists in-frame clones only, not all of them. Seen here are tens of thousands of clones, 70% to 90% observed once, and the top ten hold about 4.7%. This entry is derived from a study of OX40 agonist ivuxolimab in advanced cancers. In the study overall: Aged roughly 20 to 79 with a mean of roughly 65 years, they were more than 80% male. Study-level findings and limits: Antigen specificity was not determined for the expanded peripheral T cells. On average, CD8+ T cells had more expanded clones than CD4+. Low normalized T-cell clonal expansion was additionally recorded for some nonresponders.

This CDR3 contains 12 residues. V lost 8 bases to trimming and J lost 3 bases, with 8 bases between them. Germline loops: CDR1 SNHLY, CDR2 FYNNEI. V usage is TRBV2 and J usage is TRBJ1-3; D is unresolved. Source: CD4+ or CD8+ T cells sorted from blood, taken in a trial of the OX40 agonist ivuxolimab. This TCR derives from an adult with an advanced solid tumor such as melanoma, head and neck, liver or kidney cancer. This CDR3 is CASRDDGNTIYF. The DNA of the CDR3 is TGTGCCAGCCGGGATGATGGAAACACCATATATTTT.